This TCR beta chain is from a study of blood T cell repertoires in COVID-19. The CDR3 covers 13 residues. V was pared by 8 bases and J by 3 bases, with 13 bases between. Original handling: Reference gene primer amplification gave nucleated cell count estimates. Only in-frame clones appear in the TCRdb table, and some are missing; sequencing was by immunoSEQ multiplex PCR. V, J and clone size are taken as reported in that table, and D and trimming were inferred from the DNA itself. The sample holds 200,000 to 250,000 clones, under 90% seen once. The sequence was obtained from a man aged 35 to 55 who had recovered from COVID-19. The specimen was PBMCs or T cells enriched from blood (not recorded which). This rearrangement joins TRBV12-3 or TRBV12-4 to TRBJ1-1; D is perhaps TRBD1 (5 bases). Written as DNA, the CDR3 is TGTGCCAGCGAGAACCGACAGCACACTGAAGCTTTCTTT. Residues: CASENRQHTEAFF.